This T cell receptor beta chain was found in a study of T cells in Graves' hyperthyroidism and ophthalmopathy. RNA transcripts provided the source from which TCR beta CDR3 regions were amplified. The HTBI primer set was used in a first-round RT-PCR of the TCR CDR3. MiXCR, run by TCRdb on the multiplex PCR reads, gives a single entry per CDR3 protein. Here the sample spans 400,000 to 500,000 distinct CDR3 sequences, over 13% being singletons. This clonotype was seen ten or more times. V dropped 4 bases and J dropped 3 bases, with 7 bases sitting between them. CDR3 length: 13 residues. Germline CDR1 is MDHEN and CDR2 is SYDVKM.

The sequenced material came from blood. The receptor was derived from a woman under 30 with Graves' hyperthyroidism. The rearrangement joins TRBV28 to TRBJ1-5, with D unclear. CDR3 sequence reads: CASSSGNNQPQHF. The CDR3 nucleotides are TGTGCCAGCAGTTCGGGCAACAATCAGCCCCAGCATTTT.